The sequence of this T cell receptor (beta chain) was determined in a study of blood T cell repertoires in COVID-19. On the study more broadly: Collection of acute and convalescent COVID-19 samples took place in the United States, Italy and Spain.

Methods used by the authors: By means of reference gene primer amplification, nucleated cell counts were estimated. Clones were sequenced by immunoSEQ multiplex PCR, and TCRdb holds only the in-frame ones, with some missing. V, J and clone size derive from that table, while D and trimming were established from the DNA sequence. The table has some 42,000 clones, 80% to 90% seen once. CDR1 and CDR2 (germline): SGHTA, FQGTGA. Germline trimming cut 0 bases from V and 0 bases from J; bases unmatched to any gene: 1. The CDR3 length is 16 residues. V and J are TRBV7-3 and TRBJ2-2; 7 bases are a match to TRBD2. Material for sequencing was peripheral blood. The sequence was collected from a man aged 25-40 years with active or convalescent COVID-19. The CDR3 DNA is TGTGCCAGCAGCTTAACCGGGACTACGAACACCGGGGAGCTGTTTTTT. Its protein product is CASSLTGTTNTGELFF.